These 4 T cell receptor beta chains were all obtained from the same sample, sequenced in a study of TIL therapy for anti-PD-1-resistant metastatic lung cancer. The immunoSEQ assay was v3. The protocol was immunoSEQ multiplex PCR, while the TCRdb copy is restricted to in-frame clones and leaves out a portion. The table lists some 45,000 clones, 70% to 90% of them singletons. Time point in this sample: pre-treatment sample, taken before nivolumab and TIL therapy. Sample: blood, taken at baseline. These receptors originate from a person aged 30 to 80 with non-small cell lung cancer.

In its sample, this clone was seen a few times. The rearrangement joins TRBV14 to TRBJ2-3; no clear D gene. The germline V and J ends were trimmed by 4 bases and 6 bases, with 11 bases remaining between them. CDR1 and CDR2 from the germline V gene are SGHDN and FVKESK. CDR3 length: 13 residues. The CDR3 protein is CASSPFLGDTQYF. The CDR3 DNA reads as TGTGCCAGCAGCCCCTTCCTAGGCGATACGCAGTATTTT.

The rearrangement uses TRBV10-2 and TRBJ2-1; 11 positions agree with TRBD2. With V trimmed by 3 bases and J by 6 bases, 7 bases remained unmatched. This CDR3 spans 16 amino acids. From germline, CDR1 is WSHSY and CDR2 SAAADI. The CDR3 DNA follows: TGCGCCAGCAGTGACCTCCTAGCGGGGGGTTTCAATGAGCAGTTCTTC. Its translation is CASSDLLAGGFNEQFF.

This clone was seen only a few times. CDR3 DNA sequence: TGTGCCAGCAGCTCCTGGGGGTCCACTGAAGCTTTCTTT. Amino acids: CASSSWGSTEAFF. This chain connects TRBV9 to TRBJ1-1, with a weak D call TRBD1 (5 bases). This CDR3 contains 13 residues. Trimming shortened V by 4 bases and J by 4 bases, and 11 bases separated the two germline ends. Germline lookup yields CDR1 SGDLS and CDR2 YYNGEE.

This sequence joins TRBV5-1 and TRBJ1-6, with 7 bases aligning to TRBD1. The ends lost 4 bases at V and 5 bases at J; junction bases unmatched: 3. Germline values: CDR1 SGHRS, CDR2 YFSETQ. The CDR3 consists of 14 residues. The CDR3 nucleotides are TGCGCCAGCAGCCGGGACAGAAATAATTCACCCCTCCACTTT. It is translated as CASSRDRNNSPLHF.